This T cell receptor beta chain appears in the sequencing data of a study of T cells in Graves' hyperthyroidism and ophthalmopathy. RNA transcripts yielded amplified TCR beta CDR3 regions. In the first-round RT-PCR of the TCR CDR3, the HTBI primer set was used. TCRdb re-called the multiplex PCR reads with MiXCR, one entry per CDR3 protein. Of hundreds of thousands of distinct CDR3 sequences in the sample, around 13% were seen once. This clonotype was found a few times. The source is a woman aged 40 to 49 with Graves' hyperthyroidism. Input material: blood.

This CDR3 reads CASSPNTGLAKNIQYF. The CDR3 DNA reads as TGTGCCAGCAGTCCAAATACAGGGTTAGCCAAAAACATTCAGTACTTC. The genes are TRBV6-1 and TRBJ2-4; TRBD1 is a possible D gene (6 bases). Looked up from germline, CDR1 is MNHNS and CDR2 is SASEGT. Deletions cut 5 bases from V and 0 bases from J, with 14 bases between. This CDR3 comprises 16 residues.